Each of the 16 T cell receptor beta chains below was sequenced from the same sample in a study of blood T cell repertoires in COVID-19. Some clones are missing from TCRdb's copy, which holds only in-frame ones; the method was immunoSEQ multiplex PCR. The sample lists 210,000 or so clones; under 90% were seen once. The specimen was peripheral blood. These receptors were obtained from an elderly woman with active or convalescent COVID-19.

CDR3 sequence (DNA): TGTGCCAGCAGCCAAGATCGGTCAGGGCAGTACTTC. Protein product: CASSQDRSGQYF. This sequence joins TRBV4-2 and TRBJ2-7; D remains unclear. The V end lost 0 bases, the J end lost 9 bases, and 9 bases lay between the germline ends. The CDR3 runs to 12 residues. CDR1 and CDR2 (germline): LGHNA, YNFKEQ.

The chain uses TRBV27 and TRBJ1-1; D remains ambiguous. Per the germline V gene, CDR1 is MNHEY and CDR2 is SMNVEV (reference sequence). The V and J ends lost 4 bases and 1 base respectively, with 7 bases between them. The CDR3 is 13 amino acids. The CDR3 nucleotides are TGTGCCAGCAGTTACGACTCGAACACTGAAGCTTTCTTT. Translating gives CASSYDSNTEAFF.

The chain has TRBV7-2 and TRBJ2-2; 7 bases are shared with TRBD1. Germline V gene lookup returns CDR1 SGHTA and CDR2 FQGNSA. V lost 0 bases and J lost 6; bases outside the gene matches: 4. The CDR3 consists of 15 residues. DNA of the CDR3: TGTGCCAGCAGCTTAGCCCTAGGGGGCTCCGGGGAGCTGTTTTTT. It encodes CASSLALGGSGELFF.

This clone was counted a single time. The V and J genes are TRBV7-6 and TRBJ1-3; possibly TRBD1 for D (5 bases). This CDR3 region has 17 residues. The V and J ends lost 5 bases and 0 bases respectively, with 17 bases between them. Germline V CDR1 and CDR2: SGHVS, FNYEAQ. The CDR3 nucleotides are TGTGCCAGCAGCGAAAGGACACTGTTCAGCTCTGGAAACACCATATATTTT. This translates into CASSERTLFSSGNTIYF.

This chain links TRBV7-2 with TRBJ1-4; D is undetermined. Looked up from germline, CDR1 is SGHTA and CDR2 is FQGNSA. V lost 3 bases to trimming and J lost 4 bases, with 12 bases between them. The CDR3 spans 15 residues. In nucleotides, the CDR3 is TGTGCCAGCAGCTTGTATAACAGCCTTAATGAAAAACTGTTTTTT. It codes for CASSLYNSLNEKLFF. Complete variable domain (other parts from reference TRBV7-2 and TRBJ1-4): GAGVSQSPSNKVTEKGKDVELRCDPISGHTALYWYRQSLGQGLEFLIYFQGNSAPDKSGLPSDRFSAERTGGSVSTLTIQRTQQEDSAVYLCASSLYNSLNEKLFFGSGTQLSVL.

This clone was picked up a small number of times. The chain carries TRBV11-2 and TRBJ1-4; D might be TRBD1 (5 bases). The ends were cut back, 3 bases at V and 1 base at J, with 9 bases in the middle. The CDR3 is made up of 15 amino acids. Germline V gene sequence: CDR1 SGHAT, CDR2 FQNNGV. CDR3 in DNA: TGTGCCAGCAGCTTCCAGGGTGGAACTAATGAAAAACTGTTTTTT. It codes for CASSFQGGTNEKLFF.

This clone has more than one count but fewer than ten. V gene TRBV7-9 combines with J gene TRBJ2-7; TRBD1 matches at 8 bases. J lost 6 bases, V lost 0 bases, and 7 bases had no gene match. The CDR3 loop spans 15 amino acids. CDR1 and CDR2 from the germline V gene are SEHNR and FQNEAQ (reference sequence). The CDR3 sequence: CASSLAAGGGIEQYF. In DNA form, the CDR3 reads TGTGCCAGCAGCTTAGCGGCAGGGGGCGGAATCGAGCAGTACTTC.

The V gene is TRBV28, the J gene TRBJ1-1; D call uncertain. V was clipped by 8 bases and J by 5 bases, with 18 bases between them. The CDR3 has 14 residues. Germline V CDR1 and CDR2: MDHEN, SYDVKM. This CDR3 reads CASALRGGRTEAFF. CDR3 nucleotides: TGTGCCAGCGCCCTCCGGGGTGGAAGGACTGAAGCTTTCTTT.

The genes are TRBV7-2 and TRBJ1-5; D unresolved. The CDR3 spans 12 residues. Germline V lookup: CDR1 SGHTA, CDR2 FQGNSA. The ends were cut back, 4 bases at V and 7 bases at J, with 8 bases in the middle. This CDR3 reads CASSSTPQPQHF. The DNA for the CDR3 is TGTGCCAGCAGCTCTACCCCCCAGCCCCAGCATTTT.

This chain uses TRBV7-2 with TRBJ2-5; D may be TRBD1 (6 bases). V was clipped by 5 bases and J by 2 bases, with 21 bases between them. CDR3 length: 17 residues. The germline CDR1 and CDR2 sequences are SGHTA and FQGNSA. This CDR3 is CASSPLGAGVGQETQYF. The DNA of the CDR3 is TGTGCCAGCAGCCCCCTGGGGGCAGGGGTTGGACAAGAGACCCAGTACTTC. The whole variable domain, filled in from reference TRBV7-2 and TRBJ2-5, reads GAGVSQSPSNKVTEKGKDVELRCDPISGHTALYWYRQSLGQGLEFLIYFQGNSAPDKSGLPSDRFSAERTGGSVSTLTIQRTQQEDSAVYLCASSPLGAGVGQETQYFGPGTRLLVL.

The V and J genes are TRBV28 and TRBJ2-6, with TRBD2 matching 9 bases. The V segment lost 4 bases and the J segment 0 bases; nucleotides outside the gene matches: 4. Per the germline V gene, CDR1 is MDHEN and CDR2 is SYDVKM. The CDR3 totals 17 residues. Here the CDR3 reads CASSYLAGPSGANVLTF. The CDR3 coding sequence is TGTGCCAGCAGTTATCTAGCGGGGCCCTCTGGGGCCAACGTCCTGACTTTC.

V gene TRBV10-3 combines with J gene TRBJ2-1; TRBD1 matches 9 bases. Germline assignment: CDR1 ENHRY and CDR2 SYGVKD. V trimming: 4 bases; J trimming: 4 bases; junction bases outside the gene matches: 2. The CDR3 runs to 14 residues. The CDR3 loop is CAISGQGGYNEQFF. CDR3 DNA sequence: TGTGCCATCAGTGGACAGGGGGGGTACAATGAGCAGTTCTTC.

The rearrangement links TRBV6-5 to TRBJ2-1; 9 bases line up with TRBD2. Trimming removed 6 bases from V and 8 bases from J; junction bases left unmatched: 5. This CDR3 region has 13 residues. Germline V gene sequence: CDR1 MNHEY, CDR2 SVGAGI. For the CDR3, the DNA is TGTGCCAGCAGGCGGGAGGGCCCGTATGAGCAGTTCTTC. Its translation: CASRREGPYEQFF.

The rearrangement joins TRBV7-9 to TRBJ2-2; possible D gene TRBD1, 5 bases. Germline V gene sequence: CDR1 SEHNR, CDR2 FQNEAQ (reference sequence). Trimming removed 7 bases from V and 0 bases from J, with 15 bases in between. This CDR3 is 16 amino acids long. The chain's CDR3 is CASTITGPANTGELFF. DNA for the CDR3: TGTGCCAGCACCATTACAGGACCCGCGAACACCGGGGAGCTGTTTTTT.

The V call is TRBV9, the J call TRBJ2-1, with a possible D match to TRBD2 (5 bases). Deletions cut 3 bases from V and 4 bases from J, with 14 bases between. Germline assignment: CDR1 SGDLS and CDR2 YYNGEE. This CDR3 comprises 15 residues. CDR3 sequence (DNA): TGTGCCAGCAGCGGGCTGCACTCGGGGTACAATGAGCAGTTCTTC. Translating gives CASSGLHSGYNEQFF.

Only a few counts were recorded for this clone. V usage is TRBV7-9 and J usage is TRBJ2-2, with D perhaps matching TRBD1 (5 bases). V lost 5 bases and J lost 0, with 10 bases in between. The CDR3 spans 15 residues. Germline loops: CDR1 SEHNR, CDR2 FQNEAQ (reference sequence). CDR3 sequence reads: CASSQGWPNTGELFF. The CDR3 coding sequence is TGTGCCAGCAGCCAGGGATGGCCGAACACCGGGGAGCTGTTTTTT.